Sequencing of this T cell receptor (beta chain) was carried out in a study of T cell responses to AZD1222 COVID-19 vaccine. Study results and caveats: In all cases, repertoires were sampled only after the peak T cell response. Nearly half of the spike-specific TCRs reportedly recognize variant regions that carry no mutations. At study baseline, merely more than 5 AZD1222 recipients were seropositive.

Worth noting for this clone: Its antigen is not identified.

The germline V gene encodes CDR1 SGHTA and CDR2 FQGNSA. The length of the CDR3 is 15 residues. The ends were cut back, 2 bases at V and 1 base at J, with 9 bases in the middle. TCRdb's copy holds only in-frame clones and misses some; the assay was immunoSEQ multiplex PCR. The sample carries 130,000 or so clones, roughly 90% recorded once. The sequence was obtained from an adult in good health. The chain carries TRBV7-2 and TRBJ1-5, with D maybe TRBD1 (6 bases). The specimen was peripheral blood, collected on day 0 of MenACWY control vaccination. CDR3 in DNA: TGTGCCAGCAGCTTAATGGGGGCCAGCAATCAGCCCCAGCATTTT. Translated: CASSLMGASNQPQHF.